This T cell receptor (beta chain) appears in the sequencing data of a study of T cells in Graves' hyperthyroidism and ophthalmopathy. TCR beta CDR3 region amplification was performed from RNA transcripts. During a first-round RT-PCR of the TCR CDR3, the HTBI primer set was used. A single record per CDR3 protein comes from TCRdb applying MiXCR to the multiplex PCR reads. The repertoire includes roughly 400,000 distinct CDR3 sequences, around 15% of them detected once, and around 30% sits in the top ten. In this sample, this clonotype turned up many times. Germline CDR1 and CDR2: DFQATT and SNEGSKA (reference sequence). The CDR3 runs 16 residues. Trimming shortened V by 4 bases and J by 4 bases, and 22 bases separated the two germline ends. Diagnoses were established using clinical symptoms, serum thyroxine and TRAb, thyroid ultrasound and orbital computed tomography.

This clonotype originated in a man between 50 and 59 years old with Graves' ophthalmopathy. The sequencing sample was made of blood. This chain joins TRBV20-1 and TRBJ1-2; possibly TRBD1 for D (5 bases). CDR3 in amino acids: CSATPLQVWRSYGYTF. DNA for the CDR3: TGCAGTGCTACCCCCCTACAGGTCTGGAGGAGCTATGGCTACACCTTC.